This T cell receptor (beta chain) emerged from a study of persistence of HIV-infected CD4 T cells. Study information: Suppressive ART had lasted a median of around 8 years.

Cells were stimulated nonspecifically with anti-CD3/anti-CD28 magnetic beads. Sorting of responding CD4+ T cells relied on upregulated CD40 ligand together with CD69. These HIV-1-infected adults initiated suppressive ART in chronic infection. A roughly 20-hour stimulation of CD8-depleted PBMCs used anti-CD28/CD49d costimulation, CD40-blocking antibody and enfuvirtide. With regard to this clone: No antigen is known for it.

CDR1 is SGHTA, CDR2 FQGNSA, per germline. J lost 2 bases, V lost 4 bases, and 8 bases had no gene match. The CDR3 loop spans 16 amino acids. The libraries were made with immunoSEQ version 4 in survey mode. Sequencing was performed with immunoSEQ multiplex PCR; in TCRdb, only in-frame clones are kept and a portion is missing. The sample shows approximately 46,000 clones, approximately 90% of them seen only once. The V and J genes are TRBV7-2 and TRBJ1-5, with TRBD1 identical over 7 bases. The specimen was CD4+ T cells sorted from PBMCs after approximately 19-hour stimulation, collected from a patient who received antiretroviral therapy. This sequence was found in an adult woman with HIV who was CMV-seropositive. CDR3 residues: CASSWRAGQGNQPQHF. The DNA of the CDR3 is TGTGCCAGCAGCTGGAGGGCCGGACAGGGCAATCAGCCCCAGCATTTT.